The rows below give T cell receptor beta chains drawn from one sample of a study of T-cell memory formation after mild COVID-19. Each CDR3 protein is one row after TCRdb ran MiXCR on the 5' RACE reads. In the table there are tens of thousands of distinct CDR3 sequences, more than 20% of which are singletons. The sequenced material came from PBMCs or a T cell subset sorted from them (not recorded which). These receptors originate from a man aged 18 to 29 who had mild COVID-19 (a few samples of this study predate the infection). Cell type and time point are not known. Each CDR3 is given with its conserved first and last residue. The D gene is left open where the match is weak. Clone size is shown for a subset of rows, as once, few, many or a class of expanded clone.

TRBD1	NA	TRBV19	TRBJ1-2	CASSIPTGDYYGYTF	TGTGCCAGTAGTATTCCGACAGGGGACTACTATGGCTACACCTTC
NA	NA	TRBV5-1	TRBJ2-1	CASSLGWDNEQFF	TGCGCCAGCAGCTTGGGCTGGGACAATGAGCAGTTCTTC
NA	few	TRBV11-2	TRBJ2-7	CASSLEAGGEDYEQYF	TGTGCCAGCAGCTTAGAGGCTGGGGGCGAGGACTACGAGCAGTACTTC
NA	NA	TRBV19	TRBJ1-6	CASSIFSGQRNSPLHF	TGTGCCAGTAGTATCTTCTCCGGGCAGAGGAATTCACCCCTCCACTTT
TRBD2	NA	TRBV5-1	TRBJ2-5	CASSPTGGGQETQYF	TGCGCCAGCAGCCCCACTGGGGGGGGACAAGAGACCCAGTACTTC
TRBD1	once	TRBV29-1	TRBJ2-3	CSADRVTDTQYF	TGCAGCGCTGACAGGGTCACAGATACGCAGTATTTT
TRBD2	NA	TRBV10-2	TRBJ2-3	CASRGGSGANTDTQYF	TGCGCCAGCAGGGGGGGTAGCGGGGCCAACACAGATACGCAGTATTTT
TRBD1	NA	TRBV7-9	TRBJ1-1	CASSFSGTGVLAFF	TGTGCCAGCAGCTTCTCCGGGACAGGGGTCCTAGCTTTCTTT
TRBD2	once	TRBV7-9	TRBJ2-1	CASSPIRGLAGADEQFF	TGTGCCAGCAGCCCGATAAGGGGACTAGCGGGGGCGGATGAGCAGTTCTTC
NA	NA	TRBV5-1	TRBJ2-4	CASSLVSLAKNIQYF	TGCGCCAGCAGCTTAGTATCCCTAGCCAAAAACATTCAGTACTTC
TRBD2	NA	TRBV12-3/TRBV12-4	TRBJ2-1	CASSAQRGGPNEQFF	TGTGCCAGCAGTGCTCAGCGGGGGGGCCCCAATGAGCAGTTCTTC
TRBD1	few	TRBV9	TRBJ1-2	CASSVATGASYTF	TGTGCCAGCAGCGTTGCAACAGGGGCGAGCTACACCTTC
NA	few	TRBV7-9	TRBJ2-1	CASSLAVLGTTISALHNEQFF	TGTGCCAGCAGCTTAGCGGTTCTAGGGACCACAATTTCTGCTCTCCACAATGAGCAGTTCTTC
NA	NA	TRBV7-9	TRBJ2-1	CASSLDVGHDNEQFF	TGTGCCAGCAGCTTAGACGTCGGCCACGACAATGAGCAGTTCTTC
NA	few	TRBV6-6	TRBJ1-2	CASSSDGDQLTF	TGTGCCAGCAGTTCGGACGGAGACCAGCTCACCTTC
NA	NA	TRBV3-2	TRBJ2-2	CASSGRQGPGELFF	TGTGCCAGCAGCGGAAGACAGGGTCCCGGGGAGCTGTTTTTT
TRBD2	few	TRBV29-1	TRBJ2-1	CSVEGLAGLSSYNEQFF	TGCAGCGTTGAAGGACTAGCGGGACTGAGCTCCTACAATGAGCAGTTCTTC
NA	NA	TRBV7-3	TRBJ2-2	CASSLGGPYTGELFF	TGTGCCAGCAGCCTAGGGGGGCCATACACCGGGGAGCTGTTTTTT
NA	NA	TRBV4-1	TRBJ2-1	CASSQDYGRSYNEQFF	TGCGCCAGCAGCCAAGATTACGGCCGCTCCTACAATGAGCAGTTCTTC
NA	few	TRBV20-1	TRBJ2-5	CSARGARIGDLWGTQYF	TGCAGTGCTAGAGGGGCTCGAATCGGGGACCTCTGGGGGACCCAGTACTTC
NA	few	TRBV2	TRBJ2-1	CASSEVNEQFF	TGTGCCAGCAGTGAGGTGAATGAGCAGTTCTTC
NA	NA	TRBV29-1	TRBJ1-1	CSAGGETEAFF	TGCAGCGCCGGGGGGGAGACTGAAGCTTTCTTT
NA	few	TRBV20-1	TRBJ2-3	CSAREGTSDTDTQYF	TGCAGTGCTAGAGAGGGCACGTCCGACACAGATACGCAGTATTTT
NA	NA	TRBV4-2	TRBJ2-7	CASSQEEDFYEQYF	TGTGCCAGCAGCCAGGAGGAGGACTTCTACGAGCAGTACTTC
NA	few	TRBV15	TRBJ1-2	CATTAARNYGYTF	TGTGCCACCACCGCGGCCCGTAACTATGGCTACACCTTC
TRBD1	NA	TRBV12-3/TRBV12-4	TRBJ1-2	CASSHRTGDNYGYTF	TGTGCCAGCAGTCACCGGACAGGGGACAACTATGGCTACACCTTC
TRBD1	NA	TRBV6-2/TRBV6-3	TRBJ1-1	CASSYDRGGLNTEAFF	TGTGCCAGCAGTTACGACAGGGGAGGTCTGAACACTGAAGCTTTCTTT
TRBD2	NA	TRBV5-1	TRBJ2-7	CASSFLPRAGGPLDEQYF	TGCGCCAGCAGCTTTCTACCCAGAGCGGGGGGCCCCCTCGACGAGCAGTACTTC
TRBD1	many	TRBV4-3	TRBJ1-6	CASSSGTGYPPLHF	TGCGCCAGCAGTTCCGGGACAGGGTATCCACCCCTCCACTTT
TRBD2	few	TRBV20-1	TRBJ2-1	CSAKNSGGYNEQFF	TGCAGTGCCAAGAACTCGGGGGGATACAATGAGCAGTTCTTC
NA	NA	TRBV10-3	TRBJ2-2	CAISGGNTGELFF	TGTGCCATCAGTGGGGGCAACACCGGGGAGCTGTTTTTT
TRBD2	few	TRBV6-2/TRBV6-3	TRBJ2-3	CASTPGLAFNADTQYF	TGTGCCAGCACCCCGGGACTAGCCTTCAACGCAGATACGCAGTATTTT
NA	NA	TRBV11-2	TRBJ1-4	CASRPGAGPEKLFF	TGTGCCAGCAGACCGGGGGCGGGCCCTGAAAAACTGTTTTTT
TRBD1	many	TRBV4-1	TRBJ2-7	CASSQHTGGNYEQYF	TGCGCCAGCAGCCAACATACAGGGGGCAACTACGAGCAGTACTTC
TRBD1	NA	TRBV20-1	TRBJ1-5	CSAEDRDRRQPQHF	TGCAGTGCCGAGGACAGGGATAGGAGGCAGCCCCAGCATTTT
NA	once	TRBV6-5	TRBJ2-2	CASSRGASYTGELFF	TGTGCCAGCAGCCGGGGTGCCTCCTACACCGGGGAGCTGTTTTTT
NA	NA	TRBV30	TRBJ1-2	CAWSVIEYGFYGYTF	TGTGCCTGGAGTGTAATTGAGTACGGGTTCTATGGCTACACCTTC
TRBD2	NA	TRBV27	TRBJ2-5	CASRPSGGGETQYF	TGTGCCAGCCGCCCTAGCGGGGGCGGAGAGACCCAGTACTTC
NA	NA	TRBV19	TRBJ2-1	CASSRGTAAFDEQFF	TGTGCCAGTAGCCGGGGGACAGCGGCTTTCGATGAGCAGTTCTTC
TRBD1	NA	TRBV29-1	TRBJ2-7	CSVGGSWDRFYEQYF	TGCAGCGTTGGGGGCTCCTGGGACAGGTTTTACGAGCAGTACTTC
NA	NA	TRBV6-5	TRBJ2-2	CASSYNLGGELFF	TGTGCCAGCAGTTACAATCTTGGCGGGGAGCTGTTTTTT
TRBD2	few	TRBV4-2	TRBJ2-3	CASSPLAGVTDTQYF	TGTGCCAGCAGTCCACTAGCGGGGGTCACAGATACGCAGTATTTT
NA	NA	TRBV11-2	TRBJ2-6	CASSGQGGSGANVLTF	TGTGCCAGCAGCGGGCAGGGGGGATCGGGGGCCAACGTCCTGACTTTC
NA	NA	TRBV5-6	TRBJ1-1	CASSSGNREAFF	TGTGCCAGCAGCTCAGGGAATAGGGAAGCTTTCTTT
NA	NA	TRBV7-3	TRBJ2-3	CASSLFGGTDTQYF	TGTGCCAGCAGCCTCTTTGGGGGCACAGATACGCAGTATTTT